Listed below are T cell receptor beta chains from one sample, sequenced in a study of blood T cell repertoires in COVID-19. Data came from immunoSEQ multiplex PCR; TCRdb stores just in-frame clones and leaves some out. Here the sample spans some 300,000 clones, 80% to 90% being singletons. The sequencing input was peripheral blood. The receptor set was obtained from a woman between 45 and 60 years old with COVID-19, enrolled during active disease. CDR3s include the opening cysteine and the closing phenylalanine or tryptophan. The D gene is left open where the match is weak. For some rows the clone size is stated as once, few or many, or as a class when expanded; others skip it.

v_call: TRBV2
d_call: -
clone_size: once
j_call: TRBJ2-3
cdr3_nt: TGTGCCAGCAGACGTTCCAGTCAGGCAGATACGCAGTATTTT
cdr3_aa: CASRRSSQADTQYF

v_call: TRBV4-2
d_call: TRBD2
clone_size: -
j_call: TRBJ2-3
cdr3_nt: TGTGCCAGCAGCCAAGATGGATGGGGGAGGGCCGCGGATTATACGCAGTATTTT
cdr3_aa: CASSQDGWGRAADYTQYF

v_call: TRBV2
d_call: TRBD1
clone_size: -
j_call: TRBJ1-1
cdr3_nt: TGTGCCAGCAGTTGGGGACAGCTAAACACTGAAGCTTTCTTT
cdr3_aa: CASSWGQLNTEAFF

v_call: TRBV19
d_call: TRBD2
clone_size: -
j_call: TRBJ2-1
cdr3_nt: TGTGCCAGTAGTATAGATCATGGTAGCGGGGCCTACTACAATGAGCAGTTCTTC
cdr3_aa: CASSIDHGSGAYYNEQFF

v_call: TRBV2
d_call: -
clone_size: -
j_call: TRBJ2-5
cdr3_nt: TGTGCCACCAGCCGGGACAAAGGCACGGAGACCCAGTACTTC
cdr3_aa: CATSRDKGTETQYF

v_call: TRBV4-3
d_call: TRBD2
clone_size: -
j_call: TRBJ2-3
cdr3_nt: TGCGCCAGCAGCCAAGTTCCGGGAGGGCCGGCAGATACGCAGTATTTT
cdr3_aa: CASSQVPGGPADTQYF

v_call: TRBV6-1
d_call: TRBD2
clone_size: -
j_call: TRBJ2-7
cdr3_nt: TGTGCCAGCAGTGAACTCCCGGGACTAGCATACGAGCAGTACTTC
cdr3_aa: CASSELPGLAYEQYF

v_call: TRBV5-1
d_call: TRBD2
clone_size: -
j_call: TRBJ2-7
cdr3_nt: TGCGCCAGCAGCCACGAATCTAGCGGGAGCGTGCAGCAGTACTTC
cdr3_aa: CASSHESSGSVQQYF

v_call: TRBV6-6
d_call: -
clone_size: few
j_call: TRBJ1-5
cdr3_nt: TGTGCCAGCTACCGGGAGATCAATCAGCCCCAGCATTTT
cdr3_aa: CASYREINQPQHF

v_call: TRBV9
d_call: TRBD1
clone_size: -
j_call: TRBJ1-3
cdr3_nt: TGTGCCAGCAGCGACCTCCACCGACAGGGGAGAAACACCATATATTTT
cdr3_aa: CASSDLHRQGRNTIYF

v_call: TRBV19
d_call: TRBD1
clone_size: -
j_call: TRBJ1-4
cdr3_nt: TGTGCCAGTAGTCCTGACGACAGGGCAAATGAAAAACTGTTTTTT
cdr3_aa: CASSPDDRANEKLFF

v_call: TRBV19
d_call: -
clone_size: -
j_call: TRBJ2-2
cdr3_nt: TGTGCCAGTAGTATAGGCGCGGTGAACACCGGGGAGCTGTTTTTT
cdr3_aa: CASSIGAVNTGELFF

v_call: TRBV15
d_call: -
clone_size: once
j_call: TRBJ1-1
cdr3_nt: TGTGCCACCAGCAGATCAAAGGGTAACAGGGACACTGAAGCTTTCTTT
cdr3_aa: CATSRSKGNRDTEAFF

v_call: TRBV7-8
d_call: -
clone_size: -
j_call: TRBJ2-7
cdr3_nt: TGTGCCAGCAGCCTACAGGGCGTGCCTGGCTACGAGCAGTACTTC
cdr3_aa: CASSLQGVPGYEQYF

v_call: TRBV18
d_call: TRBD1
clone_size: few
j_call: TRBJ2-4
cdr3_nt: TGTGCCAGCTCACCATCGACAGGGGGCGGCAAAAACATTCAGTACTTC
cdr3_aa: CASSPSTGGGKNIQYF

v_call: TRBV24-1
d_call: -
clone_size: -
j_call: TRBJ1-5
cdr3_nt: TGTGCCACCAGTGATTTCAGTAGCAATCAGCCCCAGCATTTT
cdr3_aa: CATSDFSSNQPQHF

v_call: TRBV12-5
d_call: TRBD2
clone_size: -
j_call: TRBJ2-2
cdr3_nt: TGTGCTAGTGGTTTGGGGCTAGCGGGGCACACCGGGGAGCTGTTTTTT
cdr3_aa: CASGLGLAGHTGELFF

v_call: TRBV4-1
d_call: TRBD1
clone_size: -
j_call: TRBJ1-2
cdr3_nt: TGCGCCAGCAGCCAAAAACAGGGGAACTATGGCTACACCTTC
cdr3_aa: CASSQKQGNYGYTF

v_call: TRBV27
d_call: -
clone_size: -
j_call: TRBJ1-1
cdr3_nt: TGTGCCAGCAGTTTCACGGGACATCTGAACACTGAAGCTTTCTTT
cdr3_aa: CASSFTGHLNTEAFF

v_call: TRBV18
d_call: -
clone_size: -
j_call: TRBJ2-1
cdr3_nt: TGTGCCAGCTCACTGTCTAGCGCATACAATGAGCAGTTCTTC
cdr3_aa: CASSLSSAYNEQFF

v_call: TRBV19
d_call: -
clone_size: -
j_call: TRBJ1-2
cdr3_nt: TGTGCCAGTAGAACCTCGGGCAGGGGAAGAGGTGTGGATGGCTACACCTTC
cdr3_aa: CASRTSGRGRGVDGYTF

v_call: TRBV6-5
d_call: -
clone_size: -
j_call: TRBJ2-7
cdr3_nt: TGTGCCAGCAGTTACAGGCGCGGGTGGGAGCAGTACTTC
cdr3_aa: CASSYRRGWEQYF